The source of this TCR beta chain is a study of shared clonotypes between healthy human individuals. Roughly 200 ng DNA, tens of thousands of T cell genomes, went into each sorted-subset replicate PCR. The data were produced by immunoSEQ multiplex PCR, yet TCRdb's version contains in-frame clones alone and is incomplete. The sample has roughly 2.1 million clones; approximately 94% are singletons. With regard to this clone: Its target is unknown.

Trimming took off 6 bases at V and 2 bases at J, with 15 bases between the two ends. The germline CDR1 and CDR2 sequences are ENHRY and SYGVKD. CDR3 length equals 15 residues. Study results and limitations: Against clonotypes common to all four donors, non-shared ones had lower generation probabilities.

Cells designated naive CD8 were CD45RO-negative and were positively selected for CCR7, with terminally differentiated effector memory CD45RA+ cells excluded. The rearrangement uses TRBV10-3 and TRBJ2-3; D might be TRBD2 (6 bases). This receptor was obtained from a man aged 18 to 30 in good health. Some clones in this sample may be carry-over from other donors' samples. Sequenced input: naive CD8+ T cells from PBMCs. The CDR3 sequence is CAISTTGEPTDTQYF. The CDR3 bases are TGTGCCATCAGCACAACGGGGGAGCCCACAGATACGCAGTATTTT.